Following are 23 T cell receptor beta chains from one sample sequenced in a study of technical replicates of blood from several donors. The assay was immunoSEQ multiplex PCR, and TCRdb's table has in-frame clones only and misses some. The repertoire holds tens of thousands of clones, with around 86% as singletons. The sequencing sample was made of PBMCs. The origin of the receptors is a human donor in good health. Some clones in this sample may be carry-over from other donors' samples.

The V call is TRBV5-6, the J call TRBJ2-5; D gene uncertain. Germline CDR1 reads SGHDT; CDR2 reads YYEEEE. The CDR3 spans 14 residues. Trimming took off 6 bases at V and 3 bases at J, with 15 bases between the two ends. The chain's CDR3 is CASTSWAREETQYF. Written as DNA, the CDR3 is TGTGCCAGCACCTCATGGGCCCGTGAAGAGACCCAGTACTTC.

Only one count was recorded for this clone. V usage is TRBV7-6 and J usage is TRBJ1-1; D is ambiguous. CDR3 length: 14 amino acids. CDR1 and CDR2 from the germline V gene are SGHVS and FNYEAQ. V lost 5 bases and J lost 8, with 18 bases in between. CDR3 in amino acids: CASSPDQRVPEAFF. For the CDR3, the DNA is TGTGCCAGCAGCCCTGACCAGAGGGTACCCGAAGCTTTCTTT.

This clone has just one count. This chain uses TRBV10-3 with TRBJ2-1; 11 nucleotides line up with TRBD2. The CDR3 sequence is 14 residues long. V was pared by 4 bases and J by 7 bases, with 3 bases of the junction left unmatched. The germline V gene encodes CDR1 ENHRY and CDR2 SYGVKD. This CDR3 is CAISGLAGGNEQFF. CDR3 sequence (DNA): TGTGCCATCAGTGGCCTAGCGGGAGGTAATGAGCAGTTCTTC.

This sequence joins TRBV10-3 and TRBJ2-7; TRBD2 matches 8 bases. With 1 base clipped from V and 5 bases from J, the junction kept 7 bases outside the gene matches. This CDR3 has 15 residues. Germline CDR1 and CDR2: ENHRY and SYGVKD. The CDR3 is CAISEFKRGIDEQYF. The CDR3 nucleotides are TGTGCCATCAGTGAGTTCAAGCGGGGGATCGACGAGCAGTACTTC.

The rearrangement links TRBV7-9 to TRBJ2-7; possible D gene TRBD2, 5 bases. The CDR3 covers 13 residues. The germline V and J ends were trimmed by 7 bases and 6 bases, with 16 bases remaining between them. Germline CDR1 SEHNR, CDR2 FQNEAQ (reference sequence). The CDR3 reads CASTSTEGLEQYF. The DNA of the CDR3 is TGTGCCAGCACCTCAACCGAGGGTCTCGAGCAGTACTTC.

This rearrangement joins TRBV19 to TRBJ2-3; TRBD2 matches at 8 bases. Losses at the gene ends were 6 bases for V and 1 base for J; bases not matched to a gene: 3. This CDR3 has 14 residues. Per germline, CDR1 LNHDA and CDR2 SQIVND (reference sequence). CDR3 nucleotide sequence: TGTGCCAGTAGCGGGGGGGTTGGCACAGATACGCAGTATTTT. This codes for CASSGGVGTDTQYF.

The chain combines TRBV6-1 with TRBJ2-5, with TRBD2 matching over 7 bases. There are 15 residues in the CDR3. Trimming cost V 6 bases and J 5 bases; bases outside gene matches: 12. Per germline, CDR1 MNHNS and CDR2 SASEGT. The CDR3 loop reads CASSGQAGVRETQYF. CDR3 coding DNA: TGTGCCAGCAGCGGGCAGGCGGGGGTACGCGAGACCCAGTACTTC.

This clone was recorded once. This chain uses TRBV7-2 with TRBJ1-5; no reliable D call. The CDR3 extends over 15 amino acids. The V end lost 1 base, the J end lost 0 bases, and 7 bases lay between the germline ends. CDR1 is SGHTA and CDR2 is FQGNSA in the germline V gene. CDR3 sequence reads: CASSLVADSNQPQHF. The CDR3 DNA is TGTGCCAGCAGCTTAGTGGCAGATAGCAATCAGCCCCAGCATTTT.

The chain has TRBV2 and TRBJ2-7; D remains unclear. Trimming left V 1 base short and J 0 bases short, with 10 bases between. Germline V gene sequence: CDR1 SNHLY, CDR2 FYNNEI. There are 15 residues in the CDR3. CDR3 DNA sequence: TGTGCCAGCAGTGAAGGAAGCCTTATCTCCTACGAGCAGTACTTC. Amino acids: CASSEGSLISYEQYF.

The CDR3 protein is CASSLEGSQGTQYF. The CDR3 DNA is TGTGCCAGCAGCTTAGAAGGATCCCAGGGGACCCAGTACTTC. The chain has TRBV7-3 and TRBJ2-5; D might be TRBD1 (5 bases). Trimming shortened V by 2 bases and J by 7 bases, and 14 bases separated the two germline ends. This CDR3 region has 14 residues. Germline CDR1 SGHTA, CDR2 FQGTGA.

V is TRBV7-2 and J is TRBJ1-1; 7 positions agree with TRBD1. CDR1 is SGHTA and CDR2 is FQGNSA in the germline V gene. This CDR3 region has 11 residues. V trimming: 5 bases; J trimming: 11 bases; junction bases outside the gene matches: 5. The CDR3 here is CASSGQAGAFF. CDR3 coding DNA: TGTGCCAGCAGCGGACAGGCGGGGGCTTTCTTT.

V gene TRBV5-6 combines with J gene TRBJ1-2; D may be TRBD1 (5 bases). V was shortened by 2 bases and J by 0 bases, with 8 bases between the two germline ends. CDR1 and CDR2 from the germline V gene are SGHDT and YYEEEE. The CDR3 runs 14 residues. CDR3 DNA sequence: TGTGCCAGCAGCTTTCAGGGCGCTAACTATGGCTACACCTTC. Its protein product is CASSFQGANYGYTF.

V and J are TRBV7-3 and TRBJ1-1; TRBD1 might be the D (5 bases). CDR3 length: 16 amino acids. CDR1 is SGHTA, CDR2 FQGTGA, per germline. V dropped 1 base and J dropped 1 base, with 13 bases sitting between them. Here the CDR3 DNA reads TGTGCCAGCAGCTTAAGATTTCAGGGTAAGAACACTGAAGCTTTCTTT. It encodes CASSLRFQGKNTEAFF.

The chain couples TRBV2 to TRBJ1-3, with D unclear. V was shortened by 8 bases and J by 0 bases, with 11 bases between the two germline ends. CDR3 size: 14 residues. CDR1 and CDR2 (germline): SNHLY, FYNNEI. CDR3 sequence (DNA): TGTGCCAGCCTCTGGCCCTTCTCTGGAAACACCATATATTTT. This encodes CASLWPFSGNTIYF.

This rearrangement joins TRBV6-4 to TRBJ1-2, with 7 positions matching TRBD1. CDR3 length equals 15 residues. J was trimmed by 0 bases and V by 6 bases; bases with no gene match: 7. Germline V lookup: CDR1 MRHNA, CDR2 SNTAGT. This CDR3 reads CASRAGDSTNYGYTF. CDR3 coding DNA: TGTGCCAGCAGGGCCGGGGACAGCACTAACTATGGCTACACCTTC.

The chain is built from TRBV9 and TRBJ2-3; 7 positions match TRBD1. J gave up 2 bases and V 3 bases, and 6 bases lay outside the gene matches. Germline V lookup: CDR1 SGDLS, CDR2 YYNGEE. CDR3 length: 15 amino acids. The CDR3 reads CASSAQTGITDTQYF. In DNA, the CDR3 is TGTGCCAGCAGCGCCCAGACAGGGATCACAGATACGCAGTATTTT.

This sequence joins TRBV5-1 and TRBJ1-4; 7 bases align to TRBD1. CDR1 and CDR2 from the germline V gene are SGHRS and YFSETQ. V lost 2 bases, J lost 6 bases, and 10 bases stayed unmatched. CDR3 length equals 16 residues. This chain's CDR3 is CASSFGGGQWYEKLFF. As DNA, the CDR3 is TGCGCCAGCAGCTTCGGGGGGGGACAGTGGTATGAAAAACTGTTTTTT.

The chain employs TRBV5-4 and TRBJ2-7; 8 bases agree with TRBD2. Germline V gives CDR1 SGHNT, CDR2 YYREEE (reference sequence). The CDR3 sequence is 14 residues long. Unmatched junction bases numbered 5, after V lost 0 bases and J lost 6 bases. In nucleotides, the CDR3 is TGTGCCAGCAGCTTGGCGGGAGGGCCGTTCGAGCAGTACTTC. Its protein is CASSLAGGPFEQYF.

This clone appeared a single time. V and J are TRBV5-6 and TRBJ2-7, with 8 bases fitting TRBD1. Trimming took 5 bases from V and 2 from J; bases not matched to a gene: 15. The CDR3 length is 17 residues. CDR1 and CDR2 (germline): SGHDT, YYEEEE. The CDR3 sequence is CASSTLVLRTGPYEQYF. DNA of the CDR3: TGTGCCAGCAGTACGTTGGTGCTTAGGACAGGGCCCTACGAGCAGTACTTC.

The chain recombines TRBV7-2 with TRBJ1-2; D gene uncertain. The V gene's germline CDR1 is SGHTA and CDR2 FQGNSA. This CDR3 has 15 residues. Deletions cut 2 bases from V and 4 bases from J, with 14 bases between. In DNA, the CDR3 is TGTGCCAGCAGCTTATTCATCCAGGTCCCCTATGGCTACACCTTC. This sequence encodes CASSLFIQVPYGYTF.

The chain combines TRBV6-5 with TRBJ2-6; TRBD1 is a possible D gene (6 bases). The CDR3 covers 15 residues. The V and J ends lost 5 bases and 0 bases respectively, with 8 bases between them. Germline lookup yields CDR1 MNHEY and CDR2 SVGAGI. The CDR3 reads CASSRQVSGANVLTF. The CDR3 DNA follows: TGTGCCAGCAGTCGACAGGTCTCTGGGGCCAACGTCCTGACTTTC.

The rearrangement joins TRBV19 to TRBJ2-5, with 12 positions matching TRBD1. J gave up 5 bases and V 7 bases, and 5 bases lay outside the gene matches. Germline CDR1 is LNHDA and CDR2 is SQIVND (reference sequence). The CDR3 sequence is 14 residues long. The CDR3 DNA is TGTGCCAGTACGGGACAGGGGGCAGTCGAGACCCAGTACTTC. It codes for CASTGQGAVETQYF.

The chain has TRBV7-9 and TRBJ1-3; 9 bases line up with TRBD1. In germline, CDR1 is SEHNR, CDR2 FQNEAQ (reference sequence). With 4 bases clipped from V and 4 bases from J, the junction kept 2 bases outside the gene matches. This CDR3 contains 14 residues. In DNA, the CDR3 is TGTGCCAGCAGCTGGGACAGGGTCGGAAACACCATATATTTT. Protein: CASSWDRVGNTIYF. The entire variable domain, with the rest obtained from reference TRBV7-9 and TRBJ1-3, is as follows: DTGVSQNPRHKITKRGQNVTFRCDPISEHNRLYWYRQTLGQGPEFLTYFQNEAQLEKSRLLSDRFSAERPKGSFSTLEIQRTEQGDSAMYLCASSWDRVGNTIYFGEGSWLTVV.